The TCR beta chain under discussion was sequenced for a study of blood T cell repertoires in COVID-19. About the research overall: Nucleic acid was either cDNA or gDNA, and it came from T cells, B-cell-depleted T cells, or PBMCs.

Recovery meant two consecutive negative NP/OP PCR tests, professional clearance, or resolved symptoms. V gave up 3 bases and J gave up 4 bases; unmatched junction bases: 4. CDR1 and CDR2 from the germline V gene are SGHRS and YFSETQ. The CDR3 runs to 16 residues. Original handling: Scientists estimated how many nucleated cells there were by amplifying reference gene primers. TCRdb keeps only in-frame clones here, not all; method: immunoSEQ multiplex PCR. D and trimming were read from the DNA, whereas the V and J calls and clone size are those reported in that table. The profile shows tens of thousands of clones, roughly nine tenths of them singletons.

Input material: PBMCs or T cells enriched from blood (not recorded which). V is TRBV5-1 and J is TRBJ2-3; the match to TRBD2 covers 14 bases. This receptor was taken from a woman between 50 and 59 years old who had recovered from COVID-19. The CDR3 loop reads CASSWGLAGDADTQYF. CDR3 in DNA: TGCGCCAGCAGCTGGGGACTAGCGGGAGACGCAGATACGCAGTATTTT. The entire variable domain, with the rest obtained from reference TRBV5-1 and TRBJ2-3, is as follows: KAGVTQTPRYLIKTRGQQVTLSCSPISGHRSVSWYQQTPGQGLQFLFEYFSETQRNKGNFPGRFSGRQFSNSRSEMNVSTLELGDSALYLCASSWGLAGDADTQYFGPGTRLTVL.